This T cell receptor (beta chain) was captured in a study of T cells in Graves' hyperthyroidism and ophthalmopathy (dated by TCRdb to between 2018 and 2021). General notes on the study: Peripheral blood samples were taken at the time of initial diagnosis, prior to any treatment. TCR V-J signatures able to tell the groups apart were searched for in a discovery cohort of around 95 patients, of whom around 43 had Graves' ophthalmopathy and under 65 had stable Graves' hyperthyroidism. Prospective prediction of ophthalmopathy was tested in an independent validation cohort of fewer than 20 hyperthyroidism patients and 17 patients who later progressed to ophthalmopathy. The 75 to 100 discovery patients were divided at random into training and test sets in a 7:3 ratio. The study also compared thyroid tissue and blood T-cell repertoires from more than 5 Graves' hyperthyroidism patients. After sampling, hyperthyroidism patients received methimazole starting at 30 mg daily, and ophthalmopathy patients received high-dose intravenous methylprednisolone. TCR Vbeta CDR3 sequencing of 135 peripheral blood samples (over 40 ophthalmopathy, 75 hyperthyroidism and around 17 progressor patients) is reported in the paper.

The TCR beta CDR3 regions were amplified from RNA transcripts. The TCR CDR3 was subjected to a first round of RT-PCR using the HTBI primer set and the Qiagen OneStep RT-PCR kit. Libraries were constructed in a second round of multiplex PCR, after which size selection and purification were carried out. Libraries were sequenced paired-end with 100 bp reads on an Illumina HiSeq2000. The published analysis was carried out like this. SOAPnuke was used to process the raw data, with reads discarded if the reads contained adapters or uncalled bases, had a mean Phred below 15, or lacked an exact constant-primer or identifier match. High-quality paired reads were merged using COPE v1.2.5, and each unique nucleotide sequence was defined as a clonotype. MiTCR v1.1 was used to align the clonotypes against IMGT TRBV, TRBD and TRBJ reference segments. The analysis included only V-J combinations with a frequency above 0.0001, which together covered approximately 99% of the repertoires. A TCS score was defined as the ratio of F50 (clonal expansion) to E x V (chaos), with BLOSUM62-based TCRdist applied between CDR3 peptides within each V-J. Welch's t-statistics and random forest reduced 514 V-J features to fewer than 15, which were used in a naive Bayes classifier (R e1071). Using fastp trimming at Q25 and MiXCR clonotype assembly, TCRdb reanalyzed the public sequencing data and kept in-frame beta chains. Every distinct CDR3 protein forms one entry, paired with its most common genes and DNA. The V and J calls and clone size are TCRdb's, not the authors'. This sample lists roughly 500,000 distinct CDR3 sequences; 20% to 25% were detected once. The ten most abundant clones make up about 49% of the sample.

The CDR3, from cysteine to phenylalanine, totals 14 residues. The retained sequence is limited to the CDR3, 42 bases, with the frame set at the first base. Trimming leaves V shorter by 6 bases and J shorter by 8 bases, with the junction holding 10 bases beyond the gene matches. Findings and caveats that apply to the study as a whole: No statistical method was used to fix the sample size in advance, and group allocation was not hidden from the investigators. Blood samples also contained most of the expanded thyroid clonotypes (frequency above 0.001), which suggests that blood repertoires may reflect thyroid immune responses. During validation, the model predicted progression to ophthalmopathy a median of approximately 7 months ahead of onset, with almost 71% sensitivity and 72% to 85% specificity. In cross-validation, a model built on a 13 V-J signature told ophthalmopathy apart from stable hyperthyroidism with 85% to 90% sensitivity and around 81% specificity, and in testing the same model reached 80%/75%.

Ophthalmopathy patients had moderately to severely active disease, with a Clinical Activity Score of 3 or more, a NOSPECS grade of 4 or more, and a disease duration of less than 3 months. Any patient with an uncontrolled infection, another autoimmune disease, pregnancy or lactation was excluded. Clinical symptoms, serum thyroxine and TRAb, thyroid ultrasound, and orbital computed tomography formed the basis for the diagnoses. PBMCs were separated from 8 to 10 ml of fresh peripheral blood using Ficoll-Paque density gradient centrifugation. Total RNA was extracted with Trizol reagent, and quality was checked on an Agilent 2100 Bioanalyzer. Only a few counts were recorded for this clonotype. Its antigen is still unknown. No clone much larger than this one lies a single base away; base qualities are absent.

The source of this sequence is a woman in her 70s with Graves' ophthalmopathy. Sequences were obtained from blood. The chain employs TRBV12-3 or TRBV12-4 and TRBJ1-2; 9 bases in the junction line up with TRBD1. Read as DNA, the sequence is TGTGCCAGCAGCCTACAGGGGGCGAGTACGGGCTACACCTTC. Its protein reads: CASSLQGASTGYTF.